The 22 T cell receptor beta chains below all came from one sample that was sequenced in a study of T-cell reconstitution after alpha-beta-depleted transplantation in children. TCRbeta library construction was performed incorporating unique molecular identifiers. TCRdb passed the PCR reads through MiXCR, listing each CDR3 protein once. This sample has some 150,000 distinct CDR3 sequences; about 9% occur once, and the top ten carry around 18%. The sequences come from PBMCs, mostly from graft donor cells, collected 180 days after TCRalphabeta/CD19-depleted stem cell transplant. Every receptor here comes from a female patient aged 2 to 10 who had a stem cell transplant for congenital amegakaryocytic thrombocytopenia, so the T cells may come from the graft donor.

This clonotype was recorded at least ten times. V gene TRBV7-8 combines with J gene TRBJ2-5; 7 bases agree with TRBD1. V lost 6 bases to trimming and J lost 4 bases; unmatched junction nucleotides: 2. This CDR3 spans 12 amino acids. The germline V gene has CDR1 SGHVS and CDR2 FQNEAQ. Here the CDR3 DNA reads TGTGCCAGCAGTTACAGGGGAGAGACCCAGTACTTC. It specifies CASSYRGETQYF.

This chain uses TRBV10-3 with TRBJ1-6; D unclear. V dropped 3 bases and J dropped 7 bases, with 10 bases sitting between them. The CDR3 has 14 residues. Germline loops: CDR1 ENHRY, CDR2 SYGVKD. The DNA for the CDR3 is TGTGCCATCAGTGACTGGGGAGTCAATTCACCCCTCCACTTT. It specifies CAISDWGVNSPLHF.

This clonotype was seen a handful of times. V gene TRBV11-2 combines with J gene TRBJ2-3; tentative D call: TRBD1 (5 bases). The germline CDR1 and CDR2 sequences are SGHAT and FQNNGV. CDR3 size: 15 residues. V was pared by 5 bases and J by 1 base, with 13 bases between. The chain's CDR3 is CASSTQGDGTDTQYF. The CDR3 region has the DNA TGTGCCAGCAGCACTCAGGGTGACGGCACAGATACGCAGTATTTT.

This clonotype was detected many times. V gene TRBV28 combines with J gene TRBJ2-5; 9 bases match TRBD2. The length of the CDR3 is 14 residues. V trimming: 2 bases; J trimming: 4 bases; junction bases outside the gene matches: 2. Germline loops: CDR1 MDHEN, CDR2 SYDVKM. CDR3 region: CASSLLAGSETQYF. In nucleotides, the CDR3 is TGTGCCAGCAGTTTACTAGCGGGATCAGAGACCCAGTACTTC.

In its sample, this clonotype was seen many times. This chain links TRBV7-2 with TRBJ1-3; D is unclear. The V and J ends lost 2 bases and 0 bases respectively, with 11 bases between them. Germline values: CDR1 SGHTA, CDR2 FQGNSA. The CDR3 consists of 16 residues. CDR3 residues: CASSLSGSRSGNTIYF. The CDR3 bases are TGTGCCAGCAGCTTATCCGGATCACGCTCTGGAAACACCATATATTTT.

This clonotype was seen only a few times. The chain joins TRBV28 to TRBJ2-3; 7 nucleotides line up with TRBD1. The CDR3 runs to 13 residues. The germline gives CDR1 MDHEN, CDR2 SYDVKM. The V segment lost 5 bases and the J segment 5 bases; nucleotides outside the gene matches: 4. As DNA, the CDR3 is TGTGCCAGCAGTCGGACAGGTAGAGATACGCAGTATTTT. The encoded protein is CASSRTGRDTQYF.

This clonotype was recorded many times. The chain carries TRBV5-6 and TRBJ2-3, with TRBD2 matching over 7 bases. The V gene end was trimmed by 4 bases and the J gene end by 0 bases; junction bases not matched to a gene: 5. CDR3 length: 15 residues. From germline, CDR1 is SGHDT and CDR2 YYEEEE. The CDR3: CASSGRRGSTDTQYF. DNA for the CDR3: TGTGCCAGCAGCGGGAGGCGGGGGAGCACAGATACGCAGTATTTT.

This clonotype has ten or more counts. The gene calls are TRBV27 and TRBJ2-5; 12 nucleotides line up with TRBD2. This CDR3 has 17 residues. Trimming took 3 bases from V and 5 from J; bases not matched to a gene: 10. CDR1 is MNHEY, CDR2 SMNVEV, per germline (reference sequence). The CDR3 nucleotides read TGTGCCAGCAGTTTGAGGGCTAGCGGGAGGGCCCTGGAGACCCAGTACTTC. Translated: CASSLRASGRALETQYF.

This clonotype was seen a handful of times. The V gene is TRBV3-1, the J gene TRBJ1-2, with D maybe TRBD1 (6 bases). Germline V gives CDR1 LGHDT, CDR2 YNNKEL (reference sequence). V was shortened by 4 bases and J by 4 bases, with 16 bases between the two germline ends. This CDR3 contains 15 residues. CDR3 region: CASSRVPGATYGYTF. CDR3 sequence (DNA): TGTGCCAGCAGCCGGGTTCCGGGGGCTACCTATGGCTACACCTTC. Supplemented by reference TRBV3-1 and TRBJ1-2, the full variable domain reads DTAVSQTPKYLVTQMGNDKSIKCEQNLGHDTMYWYKQDSKKFLKIMFSYNNKELIINETVPNRFSPKSPDKAHLNLHINSLELGDSAVYFCASSRVPGATYGYTFGSGTRLTVV.

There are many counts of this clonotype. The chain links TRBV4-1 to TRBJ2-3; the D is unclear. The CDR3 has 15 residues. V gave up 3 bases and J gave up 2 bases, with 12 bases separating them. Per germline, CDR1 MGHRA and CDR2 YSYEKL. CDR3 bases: TGCGCCAGCAGCCACGCCTCGACCCACACAGATACGCAGTATTTT. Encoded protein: CASSHASTHTDTQYF.

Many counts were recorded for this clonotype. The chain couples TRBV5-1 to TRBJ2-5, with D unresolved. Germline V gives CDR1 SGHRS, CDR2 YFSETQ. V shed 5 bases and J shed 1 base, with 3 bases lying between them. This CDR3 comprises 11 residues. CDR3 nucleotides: TGCGCCAGCAGGGGCCAAGAGACCCAGTACTTC. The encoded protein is CASRGQETQYF. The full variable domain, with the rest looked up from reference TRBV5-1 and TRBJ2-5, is KAGVTQTPRYLIKTRGQQVTLSCSPISGHRSVSWYQQTPGQGLQFLFEYFSETQRNKGNFPGRFSGRQFSNSRSEMNVSTLELGDSALYLCASRGQETQYFGPGTRLLVL.

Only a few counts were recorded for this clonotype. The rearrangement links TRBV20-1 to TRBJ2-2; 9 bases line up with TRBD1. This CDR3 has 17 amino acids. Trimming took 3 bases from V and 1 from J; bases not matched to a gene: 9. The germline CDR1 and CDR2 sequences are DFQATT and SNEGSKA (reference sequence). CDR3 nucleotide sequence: TGCAGTGCTAGTCAGACGGGGGGACAGGGGAACACCGGGGAGCTGTTTTTT. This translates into CSASQTGGQGNTGELFF.

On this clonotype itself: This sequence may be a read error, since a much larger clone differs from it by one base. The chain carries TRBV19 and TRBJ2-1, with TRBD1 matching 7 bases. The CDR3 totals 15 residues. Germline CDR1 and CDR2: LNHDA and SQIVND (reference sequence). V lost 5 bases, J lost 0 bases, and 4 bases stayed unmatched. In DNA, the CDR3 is TGTGCCAGTAGTGTAGGGGACAGCTCCTACAATGAGCAGTTCTTC. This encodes CASSVGDSSYNEQFF.

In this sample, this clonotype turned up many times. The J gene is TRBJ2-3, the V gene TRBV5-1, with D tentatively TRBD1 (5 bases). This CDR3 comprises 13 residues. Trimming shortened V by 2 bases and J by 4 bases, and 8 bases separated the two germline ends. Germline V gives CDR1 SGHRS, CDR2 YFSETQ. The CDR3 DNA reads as TGCGCCAGCAGCTTCCAGGGCCCAGATACGCAGTATTTT. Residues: CASSFQGPDTQYF. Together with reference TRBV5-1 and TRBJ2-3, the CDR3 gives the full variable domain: KAGVTQTPRYLIKTRGQQVTLSCSPISGHRSVSWYQQTPGQGLQFLFEYFSETQRNKGNFPGRFSGRQFSNSRSEMNVSTLELGDSALYLCASSFQGPDTQYFGPGTRLTVL.

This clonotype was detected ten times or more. The chain's CDR3 is CASGPDRELMRANQPQHF. The CDR3 DNA is TGTGCCAGCGGCCCGGACAGGGAATTGATGAGGGCCAATCAGCCCCAGCATTTT. The J gene is TRBJ1-5, the V gene TRBV28; 8 bases map to TRBD1. Losses at the gene ends were 8 bases for V and 3 bases for J; bases not matched to a gene: 18. Germline-derived CDR1 and CDR2 are MDHEN and SYDVKM. The CDR3 contains 18 residues. The whole variable domain, remainder taken from reference TRBV28 and TRBJ1-5, is DVKVTQSSRYLVKRTGEKVFLECVQDMDHENMFWYRQDPGLGLRLIYFSYDVKMKEKGDIPEGYSVSREKKERFSLILESASTNQTSMYLCASGPDRELMRANQPQHFGDGTRLSIL.

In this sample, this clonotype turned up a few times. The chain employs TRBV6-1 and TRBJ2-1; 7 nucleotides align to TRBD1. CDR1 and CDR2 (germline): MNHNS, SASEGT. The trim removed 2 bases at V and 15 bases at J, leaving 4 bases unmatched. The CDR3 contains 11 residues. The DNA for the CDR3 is TGTGCCAGCAGTGAAACAGGGGTTCGGTTCTTC. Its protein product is CASSETGVRFF.

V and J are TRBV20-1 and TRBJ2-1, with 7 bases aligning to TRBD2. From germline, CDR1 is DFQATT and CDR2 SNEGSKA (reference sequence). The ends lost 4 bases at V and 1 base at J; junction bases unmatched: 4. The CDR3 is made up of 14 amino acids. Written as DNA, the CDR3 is TGCAGTGCTAACCCAGCGGGATCCTACAATGAGCAGTTCTTC. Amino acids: CSANPAGSYNEQFF.

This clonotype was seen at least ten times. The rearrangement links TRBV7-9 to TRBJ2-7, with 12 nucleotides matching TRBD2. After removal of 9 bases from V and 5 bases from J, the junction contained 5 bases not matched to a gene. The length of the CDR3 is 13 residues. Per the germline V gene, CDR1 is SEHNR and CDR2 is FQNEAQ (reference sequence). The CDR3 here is CASSRLAGDEQYF. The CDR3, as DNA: TGTGCCAGTAGTAGACTAGCGGGAGACGAGCAGTACTTC.

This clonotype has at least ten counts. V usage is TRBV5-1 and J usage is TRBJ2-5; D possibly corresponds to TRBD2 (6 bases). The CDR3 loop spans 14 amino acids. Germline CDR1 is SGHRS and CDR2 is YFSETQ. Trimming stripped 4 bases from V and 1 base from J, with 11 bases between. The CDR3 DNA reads TGCGCCAGCAGCGAGGAGGGCCTCCAAGAGACCCAGTACTTC. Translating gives CASSEEGLQETQYF.

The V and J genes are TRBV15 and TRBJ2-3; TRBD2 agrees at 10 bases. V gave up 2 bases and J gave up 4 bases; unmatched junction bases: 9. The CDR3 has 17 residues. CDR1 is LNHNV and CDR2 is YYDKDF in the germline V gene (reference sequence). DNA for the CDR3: TGTGCCACCAGCAGAAACCTACTAGCGGGGTCACCAGATACGCAGTATTTT. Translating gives CATSRNLLAGSPDTQYF.

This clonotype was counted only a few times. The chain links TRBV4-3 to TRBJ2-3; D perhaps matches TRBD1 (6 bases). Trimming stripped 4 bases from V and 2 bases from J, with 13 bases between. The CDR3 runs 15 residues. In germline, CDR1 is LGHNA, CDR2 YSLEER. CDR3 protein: CASSRTGHNTDTQYF. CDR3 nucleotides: TGCGCCAGCAGCCGAACAGGGCACAACACAGATACGCAGTATTTT.

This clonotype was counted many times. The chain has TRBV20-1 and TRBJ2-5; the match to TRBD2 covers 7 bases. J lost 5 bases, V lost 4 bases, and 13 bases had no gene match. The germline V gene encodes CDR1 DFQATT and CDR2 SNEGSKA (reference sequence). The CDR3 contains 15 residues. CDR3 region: CSANLAGDPQETQYF. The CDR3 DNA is TGCAGTGCTAATCTGGCGGGAGACCCCCAGGAGACCCAGTACTTC.